This paragraph reports one T cell receptor (beta chain). The antigen this receptor binds is unknown. No much larger clone exists at a distance of one base, and base qualities are not known. This sample stems from a study of CD8 T cell repertoires and HIV-1 epitope variants (dated by TCRdb to the early 2020s). Looking at the study overall: T cells were stimulated in separate culture wells with each of twenty-five peptides representing autologous and known Gag and Nef epitope variants. Among the control conditions were a peptide pool of CMV, EBV and flu, the Ebola AY9 epitope serving as a negative control, and a well with no peptide. The epitopes tested covered three Gag epitope families plus Nef HW9 and YT9. T cells were enriched using the EasySep Human T Cell Enrichment Kit and were co-cultured with equal numbers of autologous T cell-negative cells serving as antigen-presenting cells. Cultures ran for around nine days in IMDM with gentamicin, with half-media changes on days 3 and 7 adding IL-2, IL-7 and IL-15. A 1M T cell aliquot was kept as an uncultured baseline condition, separate from the 83 T cell cultures. A total of more than 70 T cell cultures were run, with each culture condition done in triplicate except for one peptide, which was done in duplicate. General study outcomes and caveats: The Nef KF9 family was recognized by five clonotypes and the HW9 family by one, and no responses to the TAALDMSHF plasma variant were observed. Only TCR beta chains were identified by the assay, and proliferation to antigen, not T cell function or cytokine profile, was indicated. Of the nine antigen-specific TCR beta clonotypes identified, five to seven appeared cross-reactive for autologous or known escape epitope variants.

The EasySep Human CD8+ T Cell Enrichment Kit was used on day 10 to isolate CD8+ T cells from every culture. TCR beta CDR3 regions were sequenced at survey depth on the immunoSEQ platform. The QIAamp DNA micro kit was used to extract genomic DNA from every cultured and uncultured CD8+ T cell population. As for how the authors treated the data: Samples with fewer than 5,000 productive reads were excluded, resulting in the removal of about 6.5% of the 75 HIV peptide-stimulated cultures. A MANAFEST web app trimmed sequences to CDR3 and removed nonproductive sequences, CDR3s under 5 amino acids, and those not starting C or ending F/W. Antigen-specific clonotypes had to expand in at least 2 of 3 replicates versus no-peptide control at FDR 0.01, only within one epitope family. Specific clonotypes also needed at least fivefold higher frequency than in wells stimulated with peptides from other epitope families. The immuneACCESS repertoire file appears here via TCRdb, limited to in-frame rearrangements. These files lack a portion of the clones; in checked studies, under half of the deficit traces to unresolved V genes, and the cause of the others is not known. The DNA was the basis for D and trimming; V, J and clone size are from that table. The sample yields roughly 5,300 clones; around 71% were counted once. Of the sample, 40% to 55% is held by the ten largest clones.

Sequencing input: cultured CD8+ T cells derived from PBMCs. The TCR sequence derives from a male donor with HIV.

The DNA sequence reads TGTGCCAGCAGGATACATCTAGCCAAAAACATTCAGTACTTC. Translated, it gives CASRIHLAKNIQYF. Rearrangement joined TRBV2 to TRBJ2-4; there is no confident call for the D gene. The CDR3 numbers 14 residues from cysteine through phenylalanine. Only the CDR3 portion is preserved as DNA: 42 bases, with reading frame beginning at the first base. Between the V and J ends, shortened by 6 bases and 0 bases respectively, the junction contains 9 bases. CDR1 is given as SNHLY and CDR2 as FYNNEI, both from the germline V gene.